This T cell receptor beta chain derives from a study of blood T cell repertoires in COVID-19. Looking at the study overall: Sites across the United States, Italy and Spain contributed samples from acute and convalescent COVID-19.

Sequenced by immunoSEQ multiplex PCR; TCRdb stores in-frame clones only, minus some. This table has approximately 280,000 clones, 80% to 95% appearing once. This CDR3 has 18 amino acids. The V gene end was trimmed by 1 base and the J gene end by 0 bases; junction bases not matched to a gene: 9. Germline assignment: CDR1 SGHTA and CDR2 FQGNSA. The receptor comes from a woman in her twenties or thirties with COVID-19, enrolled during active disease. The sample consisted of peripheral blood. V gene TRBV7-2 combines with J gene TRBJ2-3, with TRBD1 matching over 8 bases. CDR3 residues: CASSLGAGGIPSTDTQYF. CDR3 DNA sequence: TGTGCCAGCAGCTTAGGGGCAGGGGGCATCCCTAGCACAGATACGCAGTATTTT.